This T cell receptor (beta chain) was observed in a study of T cells in localized non-small cell lung cancer. As for this clone: No antigen is known for it.

Some clones are missing from TCRdb's copy, which holds only in-frame ones; the method was immunoSEQ multiplex PCR. The sample records tens of thousands of clones, approximately 86% being singletons. The CDR3 spans 16 residues. CDR1 and CDR2 from the germline V gene are SNHLY and FYNNEI. Trimming shortened V by 2 bases and J by 2 bases, and 10 bases separated the two germline ends. Findings and caveats of the study: One tumor region alone was sequenced, and heterogeneity therefore remains possible. Detection in adjacent lung was observed for a median roughly 62 of the top 100 tumor clones. There was an association of higher blood T cell density with longer overall survival.

The sequences come from peripheral blood, collected before any cancer treatment. The receptor's source is a woman aged 18-50 years with stage III lung adenocarcinoma. This chain links TRBV2 with TRBJ2-6, with D possibly TRBD2 on 6 matching bases. The CDR3 DNA sequence: TGTGCCAGCAGTGAACTTTGGGGGGCTGGGGCCAACGTCCTGACTTTC. This translates into CASSELWGAGANVLTF.